The 20 T cell receptor beta chains below all came from one sample that was sequenced in a study of CD8 T cells in Susac syndrome. Random hexamers were used to reverse transcribe 0.5 to 1 ug of RNA. From the immunoSEQ multiplex PCR reads, TCRdb called clonotypes with MiXCR, one entry per CDR3 protein. The sample consists of approximately 120,000 distinct CDR3 sequences, about 92% of them appearing once. The sequenced sample was CD8+ T cells from PBMCs. The receptors shown here come from a human donor with multiple sclerosis.

This clonotype was seen just once. The CDR3 loop reads CASSIPLAGPTGELFF. CDR3 DNA: TGTGCCAGTAGTATTCCCCTAGCGGGCCCCACCGGGGAGCTGTTTTTT. The gene calls are TRBV19 and TRBJ2-2; 8 nucleotides line up with TRBD2. The CDR3 totals 16 residues. V shed 3 bases and J 4 bases; nucleotides not matched to a gene: 7. Germline V lookup: CDR1 LNHDA, CDR2 SQIVND (reference sequence).

The chain recombines TRBV29-1 with TRBJ2-5, with D unclear. In germline, CDR1 is SQVTM, CDR2 ANQGSEA. Between the trimmed V and J ends, which lost 0 bases and 2 bases, there was a span of 13 bases. The CDR3 totals 15 residues. This CDR3 is CSVEDLGPTQETQYF. For the CDR3, the DNA is TGCAGCGTTGAAGATCTTGGACCGACGCAAGAGACCCAGTACTTC.

This chain connects TRBV9 to TRBJ1-4; 7 bases line up with TRBD1. The V segment lost 4 bases and the J segment 6 bases; nucleotides outside the gene matches: 9. The CDR3 totals 15 residues. Germline V gene lookup returns CDR1 SGDLS and CDR2 YYNGEE. CDR3 sequence reads: CASSLQQGTDEKLFF. The CDR3 bases are TGTGCCAGCAGCCTTCAACAGGGGACTGATGAAAAACTGTTTTTT.

This sequence joins TRBV7-8 and TRBJ2-4; 7 nucleotides line up with TRBD1. The CDR3 has 17 amino acids. The trim removed 5 bases at V and 2 bases at J, leaving 12 bases unmatched. The germline gives CDR1 SGHVS, CDR2 FQNEAQ. CDR3 DNA: TGTGCCAGCAGCCAAAGCCTCGGCAGGGGGACCAAAAACATTCAGTACTTC. Its translation is CASSQSLGRGTKNIQYF.

The V gene is TRBV27, the J gene TRBJ2-3; TRBD1 matches at 9 bases. CDR1 MNHEY and CDR2 SMNVEV come from the germline V gene (reference sequence). CDR3 length: 18 residues. J was trimmed by 0 bases and V by 5 bases; bases with no gene match: 12. The CDR3 DNA sequence: TGTGCCAGCAGTCCCTGGACAGGGGTACGCCCTAGCACAGATACGCAGTATTTT. Protein sequence: CASSPWTGVRPSTDTQYF.

The CDR3 nucleotides are TGCGCCAGCAGCCAAGATCGGGGGATGGCAGATACGCAGTATTTT. Translating it yields CASSQDRGMADTQYF. J is TRBJ2-3 and V is TRBV4-1; weak D call: TRBD2 (6 bases). Germline-derived CDR1 and CDR2 are MGHRA and YSYEKL. Trimming removed 0 bases at V and 4 bases at J, with 11 bases between. CDR3 length equals 15 residues.

The chain links TRBV7-6 to TRBJ1-4; D not certain. The CDR3 totals 14 residues. V dropped 5 bases and J dropped 8 bases, with 15 bases sitting between them. CDR1 is SGHVS, CDR2 FNYEAQ, per germline. The CDR3 region is CASSRTGEGEKLFF. CDR3 nucleotide sequence: TGTGCCAGCAGCCGTACCGGGGAAGGGGAAAAACTGTTTTTT.

This clonotype was found once. This chain connects TRBV12-3 or TRBV12-4 to TRBJ2-1; TRBD1 matches at 9 bases. The CDR3 runs to 15 residues. J was trimmed by 10 bases and V by 2 bases; bases with no gene match: 9. The CDR3 DNA reads TGTGCCAGCAGTTTAAGGGACAGGGTTTATCTGGAGCAGTTCTTC. The encoded protein is CASSLRDRVYLEQFF.

In its sample, this clonotype was seen once. This chain connects TRBV11-2 to TRBJ1-5, with a possible D match to TRBD1 (6 bases). Germline assignment: CDR1 SGHAT and CDR2 FQNNGV. This CDR3 contains 15 residues. Trimming pared 1 base from V and 2 bases from J, leaving 9 bases between. CDR3 protein: CASSLVGQRNQPQHF. DNA of the CDR3: TGTGCCAGCAGCTTAGTAGGACAGCGCAATCAGCCCCAGCATTTT.

The chain combines TRBV7-9 with TRBJ2-5; TRBD2 might be the D (6 bases). CDR1 is SEHNR and CDR2 is FQNEAQ in the germline V gene (reference sequence). Trimming removed 4 bases at V and 2 bases at J, with 17 bases between. This CDR3 contains 16 residues. CDR3: CASSSSTGTRQETQYF. CDR3 DNA: TGTGCCAGCAGCTCCTCCACCGGGACTCGGCAAGAGACCCAGTACTTC. The full variable domain, completed using reference TRBV7-9 and TRBJ2-5, is DTGVSQNPRHKITKRGQNVTFRCDPISEHNRLYWYRQTLGQGPEFLTYFQNEAQLEKSRLLSDRFSAERPKGSFSTLEIQRTEQGDSAMYLCASSSSTGTRQETQYFGPGTRLLVL.

This clonotype was seen only once. The chain combines TRBV3-1 with TRBJ2-1; no clear D. The V gene's germline CDR1 is LGHDT and CDR2 YNNKEL (reference sequence). V lost 1 base to trimming and J lost 8 bases, with 12 bases between them. This CDR3 contains 14 residues. The chain's CDR3 is CASSQVRSLDEQFF. CDR3 nucleotides: TGTGCCAGCAGCCAAGTTCGCAGCCTCGATGAGCAGTTCTTC.

This sequence joins TRBV3-1 and TRBJ1-6; tentative D call: TRBD1 (6 bases). The V end lost 4 bases, the J end lost 0 bases, and 10 bases lay between the germline ends. Germline CDR1 reads LGHDT; CDR2 reads YNNKEL (reference sequence). This CDR3 is 16 amino acids long. Written as DNA, the CDR3 is TGTGCCAGCAGCCGAGGACAGAGCTCCTATAATTCACCCCTCCACTTT. This encodes CASSRGQSSYNSPLHF.

The rearrangement links TRBV19 to TRBJ2-5; 7 bases agree with TRBD2. CDR1 and CDR2 (germline): LNHDA, SQIVND (reference sequence). The CDR3 consists of 16 residues. The V segment lost 0 bases and the J segment 1 base; nucleotides outside the gene matches: 5. CDR3 loop: CASSIDSGGSQETQYF. The DNA of the CDR3 is TGTGCCAGTAGTATAGATTCCGGGGGGAGCCAAGAGACCCAGTACTTC.

This chain uses TRBV27 with TRBJ1-2; 11 nucleotides match TRBD1. The CDR3 length is 15 residues. The J segment lost 8 bases and the V segment lost 3 bases, leaving 8 bases of the junction unmatched. In germline, CDR1 is MNHEY, CDR2 SMNVEV (reference sequence). This CDR3 is CASSFGGQGANGYTF. CDR3 bases: TGTGCCAGCAGTTTTGGTGGACAGGGGGCGAACGGCTACACCTTC.

This clonotype was seen only once. The rearrangement uses TRBV12-5 and TRBJ1-1, with 9 nucleotides matching TRBD1. The V gene end was trimmed by 2 bases and the J gene end by 5 bases; junction bases not matched to a gene: 6. This CDR3 is 15 amino acids long. Germline loops: CDR1 LGHNT, CDR2 FRNRAP. CDR3 bases: TGTGCTAGTGGTTTGTACAGGGGGCGCGCAACTGAAGCTTTCTTT. Translating it yields CASGLYRGRATEAFF.

This clonotype came up once. The V call is TRBV20-1, the J call TRBJ2-5; 13 nucleotides match TRBD2. The CDR3 covers 18 residues. The V gene end was trimmed by 7 bases and the J gene end by 0 bases; junction bases not matched to a gene: 14. From germline, CDR1 is DFQATT and CDR2 SNEGSKA (reference sequence). The CDR3 DNA follows: TGCAGTGTTAAGGCCGGGACTAGCGGGACTCCCTACCAAGAGACCCAGTACTTC. It specifies CSVKAGTSGTPYQETQYF.

The chain uses TRBV4-1 and TRBJ2-7, with D possibly matching TRBD1 (5 bases). The CDR3 covers 14 residues. V gave up 0 bases and J gave up 2 bases, with 8 bases separating them. Germline V CDR1 and CDR2: MGHRA, YSYEKL. This CDR3 is CASSQDQGPYEQYV. The CDR3 DNA sequence: TGCGCCAGCAGCCAAGATCAGGGTCCCTACGAGCAGTACGTC.

The rearrangement links TRBV6-1 to TRBJ1-6; D is unclear. Germline lookup yields CDR1 MNHNS and CDR2 SASEGT. CDR3 length: 13 amino acids. Deletions cut 7 bases from V and 3 bases from J, with 7 bases between. In DNA form, the CDR3 reads TGTGCCAGCACAGCCAACTATAATTCACCCCTCCACTTT. Translated: CASTANYNSPLHF.

The genes are TRBV2 and TRBJ1-4, with D unclear. CDR1 is SNHLY, CDR2 FYNNEI, per germline. Trimming removed 9 bases from V and 6 bases from J, with 5 bases in between. The CDR3 has 10 residues. As DNA, the CDR3 is TGTGCCAGTTGGGATGAAAAACTGTTTTTT. Translation gives CASWDEKLFF.

The chain employs TRBV25-1 and TRBJ2-3; 10 bases agree with TRBD2. V trimming: 2 bases; J trimming: 2 bases; junction bases outside the gene matches: 7. Per the germline V gene, CDR1 is MGHDK and CDR2 is SYGVNS. The CDR3 contains 17 residues. The CDR3 bases are TGTGCCAGCAGTGAAAAGAGCGGGGGGGCACACACAGATACGCAGTATTTT. Translated, it gives CASSEKSGGAHTDTQYF.